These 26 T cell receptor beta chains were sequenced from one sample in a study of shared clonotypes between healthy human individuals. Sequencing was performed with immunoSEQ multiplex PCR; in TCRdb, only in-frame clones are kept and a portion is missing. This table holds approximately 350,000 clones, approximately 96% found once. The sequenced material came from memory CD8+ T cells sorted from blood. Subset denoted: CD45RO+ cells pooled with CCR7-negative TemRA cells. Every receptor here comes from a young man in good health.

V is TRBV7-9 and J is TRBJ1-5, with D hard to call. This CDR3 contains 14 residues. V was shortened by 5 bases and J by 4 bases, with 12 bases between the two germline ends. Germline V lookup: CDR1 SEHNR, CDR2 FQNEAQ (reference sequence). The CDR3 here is CASSPSAGNQPQHF. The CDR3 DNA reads TGTGCCAGCAGCCCCTCGGCCGGGAATCAGCCCCAGCATTTT.

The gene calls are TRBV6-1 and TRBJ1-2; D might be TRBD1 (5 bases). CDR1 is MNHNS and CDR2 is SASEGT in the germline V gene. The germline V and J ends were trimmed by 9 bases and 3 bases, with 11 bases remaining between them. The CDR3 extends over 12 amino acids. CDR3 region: CARGDGYYGYTF. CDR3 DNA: TGTGCCAGGGGGGACGGTTACTATGGCTACACCTTC.

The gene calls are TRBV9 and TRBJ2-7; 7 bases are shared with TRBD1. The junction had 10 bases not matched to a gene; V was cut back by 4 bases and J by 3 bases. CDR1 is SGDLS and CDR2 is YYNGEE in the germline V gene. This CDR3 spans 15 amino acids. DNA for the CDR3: TGTGCCAGCAGCCCCGGAACAGGGGTAATCTACGAGCAGTACTTC. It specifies CASSPGTGVIYEQYF.

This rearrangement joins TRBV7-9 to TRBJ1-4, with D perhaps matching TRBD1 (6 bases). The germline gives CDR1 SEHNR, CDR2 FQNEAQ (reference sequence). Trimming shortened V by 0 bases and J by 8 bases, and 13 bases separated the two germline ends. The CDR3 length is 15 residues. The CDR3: CASSLAGAGNEKLFF. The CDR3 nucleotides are TGTGCCAGCAGCTTAGCGGGGGCAGGGAACGAAAAACTGTTTTTT.

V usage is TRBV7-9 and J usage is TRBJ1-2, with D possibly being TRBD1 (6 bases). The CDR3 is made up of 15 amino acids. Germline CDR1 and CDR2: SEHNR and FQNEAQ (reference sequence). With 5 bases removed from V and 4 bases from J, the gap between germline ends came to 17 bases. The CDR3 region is CASSPLPGTPYGYTF. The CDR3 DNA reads TGTGCCAGCAGCCCCCTCCCGGGGACACCCTATGGCTACACCTTC.

DNA of the CDR3: TGCGCCAGCAGCCAAACGCACCTGGGGAGCGGCCCTCAGGGGACCCAGTACTTC. Translation: CASSQTHLGSGPQGTQYF. This chain joins TRBV4-1 and TRBJ2-5; either TRBD1 or TRBD2 may supply D (5 bases each). Germline V gene sequence: CDR1 MGHRA, CDR2 YSYEKL. V was shortened by 2 bases and J by 7 bases, with 26 bases between the two germline ends. CDR3 length: 18 amino acids.

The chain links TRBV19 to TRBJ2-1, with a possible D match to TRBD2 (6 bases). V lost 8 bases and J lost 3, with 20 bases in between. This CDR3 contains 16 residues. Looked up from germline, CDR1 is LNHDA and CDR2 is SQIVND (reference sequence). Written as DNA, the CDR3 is TGTGCCAGTGGGCCCCGGGGTAGCGGAAACTACAATGAGCAGTTCTTC. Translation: CASGPRGSGNYNEQFF.

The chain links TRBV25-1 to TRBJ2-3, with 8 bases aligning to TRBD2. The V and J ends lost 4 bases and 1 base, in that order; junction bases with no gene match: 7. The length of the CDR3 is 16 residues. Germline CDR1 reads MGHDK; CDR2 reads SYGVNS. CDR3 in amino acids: CASSASAGRGTDTQYF. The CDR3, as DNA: TGTGCCAGCAGTGCCTCGGCCGGGAGGGGCACAGATACGCAGTATTTT.

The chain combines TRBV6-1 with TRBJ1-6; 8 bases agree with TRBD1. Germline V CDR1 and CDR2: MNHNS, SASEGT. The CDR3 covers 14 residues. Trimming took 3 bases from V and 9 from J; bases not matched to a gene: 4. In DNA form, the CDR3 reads TGTGCCAGCAGTGACTCCGGGACAGGTTCACCCCTCCACTTT. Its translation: CASSDSGTGSPLHF.

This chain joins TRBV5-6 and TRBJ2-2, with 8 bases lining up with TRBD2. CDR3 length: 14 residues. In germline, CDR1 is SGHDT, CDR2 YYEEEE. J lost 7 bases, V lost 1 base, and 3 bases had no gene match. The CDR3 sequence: CASSLFGRVGELFF. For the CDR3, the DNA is TGTGCCAGCAGCTTGTTCGGGAGGGTCGGGGAGCTGTTTTTT.

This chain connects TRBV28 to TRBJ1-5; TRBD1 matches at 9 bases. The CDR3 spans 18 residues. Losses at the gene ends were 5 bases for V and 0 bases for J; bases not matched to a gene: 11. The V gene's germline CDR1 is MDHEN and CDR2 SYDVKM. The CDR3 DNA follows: TGTGCCAGCAGTCGGACGTCCCGGGACAGGGATAGCAATCAGCCCCAGCATTTT. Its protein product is CASSRTSRDRDSNQPQHF.

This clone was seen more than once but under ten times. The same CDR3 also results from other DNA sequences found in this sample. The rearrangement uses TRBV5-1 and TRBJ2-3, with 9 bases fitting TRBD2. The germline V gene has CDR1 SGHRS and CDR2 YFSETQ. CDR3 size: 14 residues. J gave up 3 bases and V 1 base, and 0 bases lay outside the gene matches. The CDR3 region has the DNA TGCGCCAGCAGCTTGACTAGCGGGACAGATACGCAGTATTTT. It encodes CASSLTSGTDTQYF.

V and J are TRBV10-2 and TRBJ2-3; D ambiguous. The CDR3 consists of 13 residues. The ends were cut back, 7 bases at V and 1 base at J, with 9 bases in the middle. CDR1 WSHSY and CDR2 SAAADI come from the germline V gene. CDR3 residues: CASNNRRTDTQYF. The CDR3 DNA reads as TGCGCCAGCAATAACCGACGCACAGATACGCAGTATTTT.

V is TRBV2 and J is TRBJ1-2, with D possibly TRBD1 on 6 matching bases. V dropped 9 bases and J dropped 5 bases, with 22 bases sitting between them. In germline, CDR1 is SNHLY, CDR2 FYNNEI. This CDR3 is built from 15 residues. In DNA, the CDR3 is TGTGCCAGTAACTTACAGGCAGGGGCGACTTATGGCTACACCTTC. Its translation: CASNLQAGATYGYTF.

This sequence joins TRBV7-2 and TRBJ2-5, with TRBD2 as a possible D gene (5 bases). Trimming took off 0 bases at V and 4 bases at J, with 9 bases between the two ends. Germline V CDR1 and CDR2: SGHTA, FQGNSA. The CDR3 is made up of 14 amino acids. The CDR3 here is CASSLAGVGETQYF. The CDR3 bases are TGTGCCAGCAGCTTAGCGGGAGTGGGAGAGACCCAGTACTTC.

The CDR3 region is CASSTTLWEQYF. The CDR3 DNA reads as TGTGCCAGCAGTACTACCCTGTGGGAGCAGTACTTC. V usage is TRBV6-4 and J usage is TRBJ2-7; no firm D call. Germline lookup yields CDR1 MRHNA and CDR2 SNTAGT. This CDR3 has 12 residues. Trimming took 5 bases from V and 7 from J, leaving 12 bases between them.

The CDR3 protein is CASSPGTGSRVGTEAFF. The CDR3 DNA is TGTGCCAGCAGCCCAGGGACAGGTTCTAGAGTAGGAACTGAAGCTTTCTTT. The V and J genes are TRBV11-2 and TRBJ1-1; 8 bases fit TRBD1. This CDR3 is built from 17 residues. V lost 5 bases to trimming and J lost 5 bases; unmatched junction nucleotides: 16. CDR1 is SGHAT and CDR2 is FQNNGV in the germline V gene.

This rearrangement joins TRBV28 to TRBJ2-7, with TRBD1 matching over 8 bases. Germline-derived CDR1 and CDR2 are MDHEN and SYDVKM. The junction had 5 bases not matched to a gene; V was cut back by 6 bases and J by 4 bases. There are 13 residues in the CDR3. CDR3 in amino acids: CASSRQGWYEQYF. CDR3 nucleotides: TGTGCCAGCAGCCGACAGGGGTGGTACGAGCAGTACTTC.

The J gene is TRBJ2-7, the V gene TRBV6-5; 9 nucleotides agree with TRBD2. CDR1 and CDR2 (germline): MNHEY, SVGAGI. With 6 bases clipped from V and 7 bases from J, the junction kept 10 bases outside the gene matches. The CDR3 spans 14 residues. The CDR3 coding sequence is TGTGCCAGCAGGACCTCTAGCGGGATGGGAGAGCAGTACTTC. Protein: CASRTSSGMGEQYF.

The CDR3 DNA follows: TGTGCCAGAAGCCGAGGACTAGCGGGAGGGTCCTACTACGAGCAGTACTTC. Its protein is CARSRGLAGGSYYEQYF. The V and J genes are TRBV5-3 and TRBJ2-7, with 15 nucleotides matching TRBD2. TRBV5-3 is assigned to the ORF class and has an uncertain function. V shed 4 bases, J shed 3 bases, and the junction held 8 bases outside the gene matches. The CDR3 length is 17 residues.

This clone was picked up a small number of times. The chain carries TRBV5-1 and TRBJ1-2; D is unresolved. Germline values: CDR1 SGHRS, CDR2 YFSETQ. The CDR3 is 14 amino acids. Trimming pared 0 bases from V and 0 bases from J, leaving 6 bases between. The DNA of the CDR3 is TGCGCCAGCAGCTTGGCCGGGGCTAACTATGGCTACACCTTC. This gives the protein CASSLAGANYGYTF.

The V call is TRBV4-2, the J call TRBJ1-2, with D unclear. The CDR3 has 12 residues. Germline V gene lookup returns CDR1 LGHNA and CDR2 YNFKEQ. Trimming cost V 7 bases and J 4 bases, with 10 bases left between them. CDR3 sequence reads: CASNARPYGYTF. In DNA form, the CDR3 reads TGTGCCAGCAACGCTCGTCCCTATGGCTACACCTTC.

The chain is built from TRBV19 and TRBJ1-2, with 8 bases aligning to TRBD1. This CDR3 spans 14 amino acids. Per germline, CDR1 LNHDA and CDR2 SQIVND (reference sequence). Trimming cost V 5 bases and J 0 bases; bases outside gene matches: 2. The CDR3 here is CASSDRGANYGYTF. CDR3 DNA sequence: TGTGCCAGTAGTGACAGGGGCGCTAACTATGGCTACACCTTC.

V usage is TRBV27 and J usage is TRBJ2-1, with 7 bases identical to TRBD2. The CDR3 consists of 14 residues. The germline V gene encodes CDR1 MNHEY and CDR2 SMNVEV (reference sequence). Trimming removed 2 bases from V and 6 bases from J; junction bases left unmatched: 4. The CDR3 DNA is TGTGCCAGCAGTTTAAGGGGAGGGCCCAATGAGCAGTTCTTC. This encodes CASSLRGGPNEQFF.

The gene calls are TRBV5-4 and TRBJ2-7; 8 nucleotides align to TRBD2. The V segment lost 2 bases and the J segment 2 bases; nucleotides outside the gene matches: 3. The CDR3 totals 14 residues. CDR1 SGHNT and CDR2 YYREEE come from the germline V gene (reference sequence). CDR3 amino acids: CASSLLAAPYEQYF. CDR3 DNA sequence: TGTGCCAGCAGCTTACTAGCGGCCCCCTACGAGCAGTACTTC. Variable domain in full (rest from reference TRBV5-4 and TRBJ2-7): ETGVTQSPTHLIKTRGQQVTLRCSSQSGHNTVSWYQQALGQGPQFIFQYYREEENGRGNFPPRFSGLQFPNYSSELNVNALELDDSALYLCASSLLAAPYEQYFGPGTRLTVT.

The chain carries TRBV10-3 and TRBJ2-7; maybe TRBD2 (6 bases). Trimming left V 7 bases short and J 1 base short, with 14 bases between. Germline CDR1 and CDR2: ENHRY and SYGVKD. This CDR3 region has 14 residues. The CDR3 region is CAINTPGLSYEQYF. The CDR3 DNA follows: TGTGCCATCAACACACCGGGACTTTCCTACGAGCAGTACTTC.